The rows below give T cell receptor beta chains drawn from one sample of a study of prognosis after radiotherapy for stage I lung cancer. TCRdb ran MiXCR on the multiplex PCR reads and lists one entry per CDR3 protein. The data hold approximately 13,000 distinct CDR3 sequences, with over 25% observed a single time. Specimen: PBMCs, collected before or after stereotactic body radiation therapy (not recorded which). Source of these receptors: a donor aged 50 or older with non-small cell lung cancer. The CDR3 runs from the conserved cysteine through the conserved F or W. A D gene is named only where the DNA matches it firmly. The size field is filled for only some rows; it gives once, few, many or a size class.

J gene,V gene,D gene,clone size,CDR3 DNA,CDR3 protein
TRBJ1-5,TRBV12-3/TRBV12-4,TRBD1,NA,TGTGCCAGCAGCGACAGGGAACAGCCCCAGAATTTT,CASSDREQPQNF
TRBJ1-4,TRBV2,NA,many,TGTGCCAGCAGTGAGAGGGTCCCTAATGAAAAACTGTTTTTT,CASSERVPNEKLFF
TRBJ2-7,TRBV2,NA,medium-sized,TGTGCCAGCAGTGATACCTACGAGCAGTACTTC,CASSDTYEQYF
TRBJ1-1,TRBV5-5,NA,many,TGTGCCAGCAGCTATTGGGATTTGAACACTGAAGCTTTCTTT,CASSYWDLNTEAFF
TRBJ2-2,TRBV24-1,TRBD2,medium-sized,TGTGCCACCAGTGATTTGCAAGGGAGGGGCACGAACACCGGGGAGCTGTTTTTT,CATSDLQGRGTNTGELFF
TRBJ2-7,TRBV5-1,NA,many,TGCGCCAGCAGCTTGGAAGTAGGCTACGAGCAGTACTTC,CASSLEVGYEQYF
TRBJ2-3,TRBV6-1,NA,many,TGTGCCAGCAGGCGGGACCTTTCCACAGATACGCAGTATTTT,CASRRDLSTDTQYF
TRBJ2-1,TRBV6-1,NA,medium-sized,TGTGCCAGCAATTGGTATTACAATGAGCAGTTCTTC,CASNWYYNEQFF
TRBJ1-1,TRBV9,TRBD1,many,TGTGCCAGCAGCGTGGGGACAGCAAACACTGAAGCTTTCTTT,CASSVGTANTEAFF
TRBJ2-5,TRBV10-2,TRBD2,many,TGCGCCAGCAGTGTGCGGGGGGGACGGGAGACCCAGTACTTC,CASSVRGGRETQYF
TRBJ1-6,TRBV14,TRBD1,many,TGTGCCAGCAGCCTCGGGACAGCAAATTCACCCCTCCACTTT,CASSLGTANSPLHF
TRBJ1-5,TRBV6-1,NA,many,TGTGCCAGCAGTGAAGCGTGGGGGTTTGGCAATCAGCCCCAGCATTTT,CASSEAWGFGNQPQHF
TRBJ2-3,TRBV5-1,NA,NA,TGCGCCAAAAGCTATTCGGACACGCTAGGTGCTGATACGCAGTATTTT,CAKSYSDTLGADTQYF
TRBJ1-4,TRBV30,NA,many,TGTGCCTGGAGTGTAAAAAGGGTTTTTAATGAAAAACTGTTTTTT,CAWSVKRVFNEKLFF
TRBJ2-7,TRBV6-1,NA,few,TGTGCCAGCAGTACCGGGAACTCCTACGAGCAGTACTTC,CASSTGNSYEQYF
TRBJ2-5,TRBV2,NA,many,TGTGCCAGCTGTCGGGAGAGGGAGACCCAGTACTTC,CASCRERETQYF
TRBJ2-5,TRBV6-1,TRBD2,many,TGTGCCAGCAAGAGAATAATACGAACTAGCGGGAGGGCCGGGGAGACCCAGTACTTC,CASKRIIRTSGRAGETQYF
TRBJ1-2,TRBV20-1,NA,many,TGCAGTGCTAGAGTAGCTGCCTCCTATGGCTACACCTTC,CSARVAASYGYTF